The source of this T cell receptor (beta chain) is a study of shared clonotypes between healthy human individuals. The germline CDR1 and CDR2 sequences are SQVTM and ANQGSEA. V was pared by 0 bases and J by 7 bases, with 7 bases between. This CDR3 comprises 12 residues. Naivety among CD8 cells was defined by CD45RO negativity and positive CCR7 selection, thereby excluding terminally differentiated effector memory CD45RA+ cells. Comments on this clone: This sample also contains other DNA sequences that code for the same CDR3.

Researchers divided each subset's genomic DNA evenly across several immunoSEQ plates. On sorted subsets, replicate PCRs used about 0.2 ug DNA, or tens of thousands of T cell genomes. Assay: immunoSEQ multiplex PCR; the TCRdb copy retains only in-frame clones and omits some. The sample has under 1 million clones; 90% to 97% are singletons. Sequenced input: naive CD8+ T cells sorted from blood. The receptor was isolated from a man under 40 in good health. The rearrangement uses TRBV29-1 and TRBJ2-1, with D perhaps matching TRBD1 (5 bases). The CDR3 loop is CSVEDRVNEQFF. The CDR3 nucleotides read TGCAGCGTTGAAGACAGGGTGAATGAGCAGTTCTTC.